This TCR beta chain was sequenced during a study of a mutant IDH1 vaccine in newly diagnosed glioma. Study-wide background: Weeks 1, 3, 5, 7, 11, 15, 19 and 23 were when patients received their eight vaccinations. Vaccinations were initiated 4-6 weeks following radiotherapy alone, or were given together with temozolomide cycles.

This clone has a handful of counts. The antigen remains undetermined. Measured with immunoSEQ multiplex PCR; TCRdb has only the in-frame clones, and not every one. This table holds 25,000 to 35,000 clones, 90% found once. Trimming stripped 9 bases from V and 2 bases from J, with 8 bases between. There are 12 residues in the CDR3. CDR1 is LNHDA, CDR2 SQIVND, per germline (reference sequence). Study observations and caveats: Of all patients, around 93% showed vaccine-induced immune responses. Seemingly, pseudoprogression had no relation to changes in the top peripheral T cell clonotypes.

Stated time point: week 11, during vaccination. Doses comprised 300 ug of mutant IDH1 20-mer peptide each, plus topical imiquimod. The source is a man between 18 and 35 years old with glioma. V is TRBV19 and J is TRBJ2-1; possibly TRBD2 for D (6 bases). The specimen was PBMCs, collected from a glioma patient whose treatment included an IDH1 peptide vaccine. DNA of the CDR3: TGTGCCAGCGGGAGTCCCTACAATGAGCAGTTCTTC. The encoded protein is CASGSPYNEQFF. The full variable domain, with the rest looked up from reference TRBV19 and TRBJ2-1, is DGGITQSPKYLFRKEGQNVTLSCEQNLNHDAMYWYRQDPGQGLRLIYYSQIVNDFQKGDIAEGYSVSREKKESFPLTVTSAQKNPTAFYLCASGSPYNEQFFGPGTRLTVL.